Presented here are 29 T cell receptor beta chains from one specimen sequenced in a study of blood T cell repertoires in COVID-19 (dated by TCRdb to 2018 to 2020). The receptor library was made with the immunoSEQ multiplex PCR assay. Imported from immuneACCESS, the table was reduced by TCRdb to in-frame sequences with V and J called. These copies leave out some clones; in studies compared against another copy, an unresolved V gene accounts for under half, and the cause of the remainder is not known. A total of some 250,000 clones appear in this sample, 70% to 90% of them only once. Approximately 1.9% of the sample goes to the ten largest clones. Material: PBMCs or T cells enriched from blood (not recorded which). These receptors were obtained from a woman aged 50 to 60 who had recovered from COVID-19.

Here the CDR3 DNA reads TGTGCCAGCAGTGAGGCGGGGTTTGCAGATACGCAGTATTTT. Protein product: CASSEAGFADTQYF. This sequence joins TRBV6-1 and TRBJ2-3; D might be TRBD2 (6 bases). Germline V gene data show CDR1 as MNHNS and CDR2 as SASEGT. CDR3 length equals 14 residues. V lost 3 bases to trimming and J lost 4 bases, with 11 bases between them.

V gene TRBV11-2 combines with J gene TRBJ2-1; TRBD2 agrees at 11 bases. V shed 0 bases and J 0 bases; nucleotides not matched to a gene: 7. CDR3 length equals 19 residues. Germline V gene data show CDR1 as SGHAT and CDR2 as FQNNGV. The DNA for the CDR3 is TGTGCCAGCAGCTTAGATTCCCTAGCGGGAGGCTTCTCCTACAATGAGCAGTTCTTC. Residues: CASSLDSLAGGFSYNEQFF.

The chain joins TRBV30 to TRBJ1-2, with D perhaps matching TRBD1 (5 bases). Germline loops: CDR1 GTSNPN, CDR2 SVGIG (reference sequence). V was pared by 2 bases and J by 7 bases, with 17 bases between. The CDR3 has 14 amino acids. CDR3 sequence reads: CAWSTGTPSRGYTF. The CDR3 DNA reads as TGTGCCTGGAGTACCGGGACTCCAAGTCGTGGCTACACCTTC. Using reference TRBV30 and TRBJ1-2 for the parts outside the CDR3, the full variable domain is SQTIHQWPATLVQPVGSPLSLECTVEGTSNPNLYWYRQAAGRGLQLLFYSVGIGQISSEVPQNLSASRPQDRQFILSSKKLLLSDSGFYLCAWSTGTPSRGYTFGSGTRLTVV.

The gene calls are TRBV28 and TRBJ2-4; D gene uncertain. Germline V CDR1 and CDR2: MDHEN, SYDVKM. The CDR3 length is 13 residues. Trimming removed 7 bases at V and 7 bases at J, with 14 bases between. The CDR3 DNA reads as TGTGCCAGCACGCATGGCGCGAGGAACATTCAGTACTTC. Its translation: CASTHGARNIQYF.

This clone was counted a single time. V usage is TRBV10-2 and J usage is TRBJ2-2; no clear D gene. CDR1 is WSHSY and CDR2 is SAAADI in the germline V gene. Trimming took off 3 bases at V and 4 bases at J, with 6 bases between the two ends. The CDR3 contains 13 residues. This chain's CDR3 is CASSDSRTGELFF. The CDR3 DNA is TGCGCCAGCAGTGATAGCCGCACCGGGGAGCTGTTTTTT.

The J gene is TRBJ1-1, the V gene TRBV7-9, with a tentative D call TRBD1 (6 bases). The V end was cut by 5 bases, the J end by 1 base, with 17 bases between. CDR3 length: 16 amino acids. The germline CDR1 and CDR2 sequences are SEHNR and FQNEAQ (reference sequence). The DNA of the CDR3 is TGTGCCAGCAGCACGCCCAGGGTAGGGGGGAACACTGAAGCTTTCTTT. It yields the protein CASSTPRVGGNTEAFF.

V gene TRBV3-1 (or the pseudogene TRBV3-2) combines with J gene TRBJ2-3; TRBD2 matches 13 bases. V was pared by 3 bases and J by 0 bases, with 12 bases of the junction left unmatched. This CDR3 contains 20 residues. CDR1 is LGHDT, CDR2 YNNKEL, per germline (reference sequence). This chain's CDR3 is CASSHSGTSGTTSSTDTQYF. The CDR3 region has the DNA TGTGCCAGCAGCCATTCCGGGACTAGCGGGACGACGTCTAGCACAGATACGCAGTATTTT.

V and J are TRBV1 and TRBJ2-1; the table calls TRBD2, which could not be checked here. TRBV1 is an annotated pseudogene. The CDR3 extends over 17 amino acids. As DNA, the CDR3 is TGCACCAGCAGCCAAGAGTGGAGACCATCCCCCTACAATGAGCAGTTCTTC. Translating it yields CTSSQEWRPSPYNEQFF.

The table lists this clone with a few counts. This sequence joins TRBV15 and TRBJ2-5, with D tentatively TRBD1 (6 bases). In germline, CDR1 is LNHNV, CDR2 YYDKDF (reference sequence). CDR3 length equals 14 residues. The germline V and J ends were trimmed by 5 bases and 5 bases, with 15 bases remaining between them. The CDR3 loop reads CATSSRVRGETQYF. As DNA, the CDR3 is TGTGCCACCAGCTCCAGAGTAAGGGGGGAGACCCAGTACTTC.

The chain uses TRBV3-1 (or the pseudogene TRBV3-2) and TRBJ1-1; D not resolved. The CDR3 is made up of 14 amino acids. Looked up from germline, CDR1 is LGHDT and CDR2 is YNNKEL (reference sequence). The V and J ends lost 1 base and 1 base respectively, with 7 bases between them. The DNA for the CDR3 is TGTGCCAGCAGCCAAGGGTGGAGGAACACTGAAGCTTTCTTT. As protein: CASSQGWRNTEAFF.

The chain carries TRBV6-5 and TRBJ1-2, with a possible D match to TRBD1 (6 bases). The CDR3 is 16 amino acids. Trimming pared 0 bases from V and 2 bases from J, leaving 13 bases between. Germline V gene lookup returns CDR1 MNHEY and CDR2 SVGAGI. As DNA, the CDR3 is TGTGCCAGCAGTTACTCAGACAGGACATTGAACTATGGCTACACCTTC. Translated: CASSYSDRTLNYGYTF.

This clone was seen once. The chain has TRBV19 and TRBJ1-5; tentatively, D is TRBD1 (5 bases). From germline, CDR1 is LNHDA and CDR2 SQIVND (reference sequence). Trimming left V 7 bases short and J 3 bases short, with 10 bases between. This CDR3 is built from 13 residues. Here the CDR3 reads CASNRGYNQPQHF. Here the CDR3 DNA reads TGTGCCAGTAACCGGGGGTACAATCAGCCCCAGCATTTT.

The V call is TRBV28, the J call TRBJ2-7; TRBD2 aligns across 12 bases. Germline assignment: CDR1 MDHEN and CDR2 SYDVKM. CDR3 length equals 15 residues. V shed 5 bases and J 2 bases; nucleotides not matched to a gene: 4. The DNA of the CDR3 is TGTGCCAGCAGTCCGCGGACTAGCGGGGCCTACGAGCAGTACTTC. Its protein product is CASSPRTSGAYEQYF.

The V gene is TRBV7-2, the J gene TRBJ2-6; D gene ambiguous. Per the germline V gene, CDR1 is SGHTA and CDR2 is FQGNSA. CDR3 length equals 14 residues. Trimming left V 2 bases short and J 4 bases short, with 6 bases between. The CDR3 region is CASSLSFGANVLTF. The CDR3 DNA is TGTGCCAGCAGCTTATCGTTCGGGGCCAACGTCCTGACTTTC.

The J gene is TRBJ2-7, the V gene TRBV10-3; D possibly corresponds to TRBD1 (6 bases). The CDR3 covers 15 residues. Germline lookup yields CDR1 ENHRY and CDR2 SYGVKD. Trimming took off 0 bases at V and 5 bases at J, with 14 bases between the two ends. CDR3 coding DNA: TGTGCCATCAGTGAGTCGTACAGGGTGAAGGACGAGCAGTACTTC. This encodes CAISESYRVKDEQYF.

This chain joins TRBV19 and TRBJ2-7, with 7 bases fitting TRBD1. Germline values: CDR1 LNHDA, CDR2 SQIVND (reference sequence). This CDR3 contains 16 residues. V dropped 2 bases and J dropped 12; count of bases not matched to a gene: 19. CDR3 protein: CASSIRGLPAGAVTYF. As DNA, the CDR3 is TGTGCCAGTAGTATAAGGGGGCTGCCAGCCGGAGCGGTTACGTACTTC.

This chain links TRBV9 with TRBJ1-1; TRBD1 matches 9 bases. V lost 4 bases to trimming and J lost 5 bases; unmatched junction nucleotides: 12. Germline V gene data show CDR1 as SGDLS and CDR2 as YYNGEE. This CDR3 comprises 16 residues. Here the CDR3 reads CASSPRTGAVETEAFF. The DNA of the CDR3 is TGTGCCAGCAGCCCAAGGACAGGGGCGGTTGAGACTGAAGCTTTCTTT.

This clone has a single count. The chain couples TRBV28 to TRBJ1-2, with D possibly matching TRBD1 (6 bases). The ends were cut back, 3 bases at V and 7 bases at J, with 12 bases in the middle. Germline V lookup: CDR1 MDHEN, CDR2 SYDVKM. This CDR3 is 13 amino acids long. Written as DNA, the CDR3 is TGTGCCAGCAGTTTCCGGACAGATATTGGCTACACCTTC. It is translated as CASSFRTDIGYTF.

The J gene is TRBJ1-5, the V gene TRBV19; no firm D call. This CDR3 has 15 residues. The V end was cut by 0 bases, the J end by 7 bases, with 13 bases between. In germline, CDR1 is LNHDA, CDR2 SQIVND (reference sequence). DNA for the CDR3: TGTGCCAGTAGTATAGATGTGCAGGTCGGACAGCCCCAGCATTTT. It encodes CASSIDVQVGQPQHF.

In this sample, this clone turned up a few times. This sequence joins TRBV3-1 (or the pseudogene TRBV3-2) and TRBJ1-2, with TRBD1 matching over 9 bases. V shed 4 bases and J 6 bases; nucleotides not matched to a gene: 6. The CDR3 is made up of 14 amino acids. Germline V gene sequence: CDR1 LGHDT, CDR2 YNNKEL (reference sequence). The CDR3 protein is CASSRLQGADGYTF. The CDR3 nucleotides read TGTGCCAGCAGCCGACTACAGGGGGCGGATGGCTACACCTTC.

The rearrangement joins TRBV5-4 to TRBJ2-1, with a tentative D call TRBD2 (6 bases). Germline CDR1 SGHNT, CDR2 YYREEE (reference sequence). The CDR3 is 15 amino acids. V was clipped by 0 bases and J by 2 bases, with 9 bases between them. CDR3 in DNA: TGTGCCAGCAGCTTGGGGCTAGCGCCCTACAATGAGCAGTTCTTC. This codes for CASSLGLAPYNEQFF.

The V and J genes are TRBV5-6 and TRBJ2-7; D might be TRBD1 (5 bases). Trimming took off 0 bases at V and 5 bases at J, with 12 bases between the two ends. The length of the CDR3 is 14 residues. CDR1 is SGHDT and CDR2 is YYEEEE in the germline V gene. As DNA, the CDR3 is TGTGCCAGCAGCTTGGGGGCAGGGCCAGACGAGCAGTACTTC. Its protein product is CASSLGAGPDEQYF. The whole variable domain, remainder taken from reference TRBV5-6 and TRBJ2-7, is DAGVTQSPTHLIKTRGQQVTLRCSPKSGHDTVSWYQQALGQGPQFIFQYYEEEERQRGNFPDRFSGHQFPNYSSELNVNALLLGDSALYLCASSLGAGPDEQYFGPGTRLTVT.

The chain has TRBV10-2 and TRBJ1-1; D perhaps matches TRBD1 (5 bases). The CDR3 spans 13 residues. Trimming left V 8 bases short and J 1 base short, with 11 bases between. Germline V gene lookup returns CDR1 WSHSY and CDR2 SAAADI. As DNA, the CDR3 is TGCGCCAGCTGCCCCCAGGGGAACACTGAAGCTTTCTTT. It specifies CASCPQGNTEAFF.

The rearrangement joins TRBV4-1 to TRBJ1-5; 7 nucleotides agree with TRBD1. The CDR3 is 14 amino acids. V was pared by 6 bases and J by 4 bases, with 6 bases of the junction left unmatched. Germline CDR1 MGHRA, CDR2 YSYEKL. The DNA of the CDR3 is TGCGCCAGCAGGCCGGGACAGTTAAATCAGCCCCAGCATTTT. This encodes CASRPGQLNQPQHF.

V is TRBV18 and J is TRBJ2-5, with D perhaps TRBD1 (6 bases). Trimming shortened V by 8 bases and J by 4 bases, and 11 bases separated the two germline ends. The CDR3 loop spans 12 amino acids. Germline CDR1 is KGHSH and CDR2 is LQKENI. DNA of the CDR3: TGTGCCAGCGCCGGGACAACAGAGACCCAGTACTTC. As protein: CASAGTTETQYF.

The genes are TRBV7-8 and TRBJ2-2, with TRBD2 matching 8 bases. Germline CDR1 and CDR2: SGHVS and FQNEAQ. V was pared by 0 bases and J by 7 bases, with 4 bases of the junction left unmatched. The CDR3 length is 15 residues. The CDR3: CASSLAEREYGELFF. CDR3 in DNA: TGTGCCAGCAGCTTAGCGGAGCGGGAGTACGGGGAGCTGTTTTTT.

This chain joins TRBV7-8 and TRBJ1-5; maybe TRBD1 (6 bases). CDR1 is SGHVS and CDR2 is FQNEAQ in the germline V gene. Trimming left V 4 bases short and J 0 bases short, with 16 bases between. There are 17 residues in the CDR3. This CDR3 is CASSSRTEINSNQPQHF. As DNA, the CDR3 is TGTGCCAGCAGCTCCCGGACAGAAATAAATAGCAATCAGCCCCAGCATTTT.

The chain combines TRBV3-1 (or the pseudogene TRBV3-2) with TRBJ1-3; TRBD1 agrees at 9 bases. Germline V gene data show CDR1 as LGHDT and CDR2 as YNNKEL (reference sequence). V lost 10 bases, J lost 4 bases, and 11 bases stayed unmatched. This CDR3 comprises 15 residues. The CDR3 coding sequence is TGTGCCACCATGGACAGGGGATTGAGGGGAAACACCATATATTTT. Translating gives CATMDRGLRGNTIYF.

The chain links TRBV9 to TRBJ1-1; the D gene is possibly TRBD1 (6 bases). The ends were cut back, 4 bases at V and 0 bases at J, with 13 bases in the middle. CDR1 is SGDLS and CDR2 is YYNGEE in the germline V gene. The CDR3 has 15 residues. The CDR3: CASSPRQEMNTEAFF. The DNA of the CDR3 is TGTGCCAGCAGCCCACGACAGGAGATGAACACTGAAGCTTTCTTT.